This entry features one T cell receptor (beta chain) sequence. The source of the sample is a study of control samples from healthy donors and cancer patients. Produced via immunoSEQ multiplex PCR; TCRdb's table is partial and in-frame only. The sample contains tens of thousands of clones, around 90% of which appear only once. V shed 6 bases and J shed 2 bases, with 13 bases lying between them. The germline gives CDR1 MNHEY, CDR2 SVGEGT. CDR3 length: 15 residues. Sequencing used PBMCs. This sequence was found in a man in his fifties or sixties with colorectal cancer. V and J are TRBV6-2 or TRBV6-3 and TRBJ2-2; possibly TRBD1 for D (5 bases). CDR3 DNA sequence: TGTGCCAGCAGCACCCAGGGCCCTAACACCGGGGAGCTGTTTTTT. Its protein product is CASSTQGPNTGELFF.